This TCR beta chain was sequenced in a study of T cell responses to AZD1222 COVID-19 vaccine. The V segment lost 6 bases and the J segment 6 bases; nucleotides outside the gene matches: 5. The CDR3 runs to 13 residues. The germline V gene has CDR1 LNHDA and CDR2 SQIVND (reference sequence). TCRdb's copy holds only in-frame clones and misses some; the assay was immunoSEQ multiplex PCR. The sample includes some 170,000 clones, around 94% seen only once; the top ten take approximately 1%. This clone was seen a handful of times. The clonotype originates from an adult in good health. J is TRBJ1-1 and V is TRBV19; 9 bases agree with TRBD1. The sequencing here drew on peripheral blood, taken on day 0 of AZD1222 vaccination. The CDR3: CASRGQGKSEAFF. The DNA of the CDR3 is TGTGCCAGTAGAGGACAGGGGAAATCTGAAGCTTTCTTT.